Shown below are 12 T cell receptor beta chains from a single sample sequenced in a study of graft-versus-host responses after intestinal transplantation. Sequencing was performed with immunoSEQ multiplex PCR; in TCRdb, only in-frame clones are kept and a portion is missing. The sample yields about 97,000 clones, 75% to 95% seen once. These TCRs are of unknown antigen specificity. The sample consisted of unstimulated CD4+ T cells sorted from spleen or lymph node cells, taken before transplant. These receptor sequences come from a human donor who was the organ donor for an intestinal transplant.

The rearrangement uses TRBV28 and TRBJ1-2; D might be TRBD1 (6 bases). The germline CDR1 and CDR2 sequences are MDHEN and SYDVKM. V lost 6 bases, J lost 6 bases, and 17 bases lay in between. The CDR3 totals 14 residues. CDR3 protein: CASSLYRGGDGYTF. The CDR3 DNA sequence: TGTGCCAGCAGCCTATATAGGGGGGGGGATGGCTACACCTTC.

The chain links TRBV27 to TRBJ2-7, with D possibly TRBD1 on 6 matching bases. Trimming removed 5 bases from V and 0 bases from J, with 17 bases in between. This CDR3 spans 16 amino acids. Germline CDR1 is MNHEY and CDR2 is SMNVEV (reference sequence). The CDR3 sequence is CASSISGVARSYEQYF. CDR3 nucleotides: TGTGCCAGCAGTATCTCAGGGGTCGCCCGCTCCTACGAGCAGTACTTC.

The rearrangement joins TRBV7-2 to TRBJ1-6; D is uncertain. Germline CDR1 and CDR2: SGHTA and FQGNSA. CDR3 length equals 11 residues. Trimming left V 3 bases short and J 10 bases short, with 4 bases between. The CDR3 nucleotides are TGTGCCAGCAGCTTCGGGTCACCCCTCCACTTT. Encoded protein: CASSFGSPLHF.

This clone came up once. This rearrangement joins TRBV2 to TRBJ1-6; D is unclear. The CDR3 is 13 amino acids. V lost 8 bases, J lost 13 bases, and 18 bases lay in between. CDR1 and CDR2 from the germline V gene are SNHLY and FYNNEI. CDR3 nucleotide sequence: TGTGCCAGCGGGCTTACCGGGGTCACTCCCCTCCACTTT. Translating it yields CASGLTGVTPLHF.

V gene TRBV5-4 combines with J gene TRBJ2-5; 12 nucleotides align to TRBD2. Germline assignment: CDR1 SGHNT and CDR2 YYREEE (reference sequence). Trimming at V came to 0 bases and at J to 5 bases, leaving 11 bases not matched to a gene. CDR3 length: 18 residues. The CDR3 region has the DNA TGTGCCAGCAGCTTGGGGCTGGCTAGCGGGGGGGCCGGGGAGACCCAGTACTTC. It codes for CASSLGLASGGAGETQYF.

The rearrangement uses TRBV5-5 and TRBJ1-4; a possible D gene is TRBD1 (6 bases). Germline-derived CDR1 and CDR2 are SGHKS and YYEKEE (reference sequence). Trimming took 4 bases from V and 4 from J, leaving 14 bases between them. The CDR3 contains 15 residues. The CDR3: CASSQWTVNNEKLFF. Written as DNA, the CDR3 is TGTGCCAGCAGCCAGTGGACAGTCAATAATGAAAAACTGTTTTTT.

V usage is TRBV7-3 and J usage is TRBJ2-1, with 8 bases matching TRBD2. After removal of 5 bases from V and 2 bases from J, the junction contained 5 bases not matched to a gene. Germline V gene sequence: CDR1 SGHTA, CDR2 FQGTGA. The CDR3 contains 15 residues. The CDR3, as DNA: TGTGCCAGCAGCCCGCCGGGACTAGCCTACAATGAGCAGTTCTTC. Its translation: CASSPPGLAYNEQFF.

The chain links TRBV7-6 to TRBJ2-4; 7 bases fit TRBD1. The germline V gene has CDR1 SGHVS and CDR2 FNYEAQ. The CDR3 has 16 amino acids. With 3 bases clipped from V and 0 bases from J, the junction kept 5 bases outside the gene matches. The CDR3 is CASSLGQNLAKNIQYF. In DNA, the CDR3 is TGTGCCAGCAGCTTGGGACAGAATCTAGCCAAAAACATTCAGTACTTC.

The chain couples TRBV11-2 to TRBJ2-5, with D perhaps TRBD2 (6 bases). This CDR3 is 15 amino acids long. The ends were cut back, 1 base at V and 3 bases at J, with 12 bases in the middle. CDR1 is SGHAT, CDR2 FQNNGV, per germline. The CDR3 region has the DNA TGTGCCAGCAGCTTAGTTGGGCGGGGAGAAGAGACCCAGTACTTC. It specifies CASSLVGRGEETQYF.

Regarding this clone: Other DNA variants within this sample encode the same CDR3. The genes are TRBV6-1 and TRBJ2-7, with D possibly being TRBD1 (5 bases). Germline CDR1 and CDR2: MNHNS and SASEGT. Trimming shortened V by 4 bases and J by 3 bases, and 10 bases separated the two germline ends. The CDR3 runs 13 residues. The CDR3 DNA reads TGTGCCAGCAGTGTTGGGGCAAGCTACGAGCAGTACTTC. It translates to CASSVGASYEQYF.

V and J are TRBV19 and TRBJ1-2; the D is unclear. Germline V CDR1 and CDR2: LNHDA, SQIVND (reference sequence). The CDR3 totals 12 residues. V was trimmed by 1 base and J by 3 bases, leaving 3 bases between them. CDR3 DNA: TGTGCCAGTAGTATAGCGGACTATGGCTACACCTTC. Amino acids: CASSIADYGYTF.

The V call is TRBV27, the J call TRBJ2-3; TRBD2 agrees at 8 bases. Trimming cost V 2 bases and J 2 bases; bases outside gene matches: 3. Germline V CDR1 and CDR2: MNHEY, SMNVEV (reference sequence). CDR3 length equals 15 residues. The chain's CDR3 is CASSLPGGATDTQYF. The CDR3 DNA is TGTGCCAGCAGTTTACCGGGGGGGGCCACAGATACGCAGTATTTT.